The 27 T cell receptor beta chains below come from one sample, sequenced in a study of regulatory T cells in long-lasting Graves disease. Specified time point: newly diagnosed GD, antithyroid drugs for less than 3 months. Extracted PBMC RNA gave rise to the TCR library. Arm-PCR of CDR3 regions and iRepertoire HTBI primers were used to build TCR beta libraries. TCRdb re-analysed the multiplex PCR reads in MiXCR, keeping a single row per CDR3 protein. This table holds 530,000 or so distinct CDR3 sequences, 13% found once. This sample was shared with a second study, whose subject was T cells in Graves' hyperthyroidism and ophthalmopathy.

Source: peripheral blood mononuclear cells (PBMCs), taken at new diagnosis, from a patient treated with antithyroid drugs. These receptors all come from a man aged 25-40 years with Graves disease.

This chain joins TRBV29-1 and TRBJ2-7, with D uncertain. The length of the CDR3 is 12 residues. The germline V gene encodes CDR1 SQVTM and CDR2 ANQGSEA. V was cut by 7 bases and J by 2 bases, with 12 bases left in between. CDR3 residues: CSGSTPPYEQYF. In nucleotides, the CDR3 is TGCAGCGGCTCGACACCACCCTACGAGCAGTACTTC.

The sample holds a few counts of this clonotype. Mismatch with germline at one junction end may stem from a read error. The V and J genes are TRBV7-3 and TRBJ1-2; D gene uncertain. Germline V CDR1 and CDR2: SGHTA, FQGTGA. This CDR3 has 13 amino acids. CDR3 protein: CAGSSTANYGYTF. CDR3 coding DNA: TGTGCCGGCAGTTCCACGGCGAACTATGGCTACACCTTC. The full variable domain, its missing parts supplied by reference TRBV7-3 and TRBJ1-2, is GAGVSQTPSNKVTEKGKYVELRCDPISGHTALYWYRQSLGQGPEFLIYFQGTGAADDSGLPNDRFFAVRPEGSVSTLKIQRTERGDSAVYLCAGSSTANYGYTFGSGTRLTVV.

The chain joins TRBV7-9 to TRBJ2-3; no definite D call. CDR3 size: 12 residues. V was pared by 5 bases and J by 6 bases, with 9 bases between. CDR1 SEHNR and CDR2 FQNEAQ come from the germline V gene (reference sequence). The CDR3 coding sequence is TGTGCCAGCAGCCCCTTTGGGGATACGCAGTATTTT. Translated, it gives CASSPFGDTQYF. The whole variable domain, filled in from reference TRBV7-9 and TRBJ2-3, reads DTGVSQNPRHKITKRGQNVTFRCDPISEHNRLYWYRQTLGQGPEFLTYFQNEAQLEKSRLLSDRFSAERPKGSFSTLEIQRTEQGDSAMYLCASSPFGDTQYFGPGTRLTVL.

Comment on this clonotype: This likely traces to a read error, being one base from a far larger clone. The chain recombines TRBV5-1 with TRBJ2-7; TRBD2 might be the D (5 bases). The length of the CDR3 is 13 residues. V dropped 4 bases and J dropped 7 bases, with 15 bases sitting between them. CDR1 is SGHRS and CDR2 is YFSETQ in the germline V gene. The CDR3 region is CASSERSYNEQYF. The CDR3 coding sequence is TGCGCCAGCAGCGAGCGGTCCTACAATGAGCAGTACTTC.

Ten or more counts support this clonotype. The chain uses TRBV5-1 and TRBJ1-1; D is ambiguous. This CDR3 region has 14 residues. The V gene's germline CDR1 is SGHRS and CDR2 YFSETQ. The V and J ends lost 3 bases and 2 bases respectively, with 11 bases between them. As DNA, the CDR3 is TGCGCCAGCAGCTCTCGGACGGTAAACACTGAAGCTTTCTTT. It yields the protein CASSSRTVNTEAFF. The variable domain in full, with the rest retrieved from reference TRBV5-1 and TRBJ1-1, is KAGVTQTPRYLIKTRGQQVTLSCSPISGHRSVSWYQQTPGQGLQFLFEYFSETQRNKGNFPGRFSGRQFSNSRSEMNVSTLELGDSALYLCASSSRTVNTEAFFGQGTRLTVV.

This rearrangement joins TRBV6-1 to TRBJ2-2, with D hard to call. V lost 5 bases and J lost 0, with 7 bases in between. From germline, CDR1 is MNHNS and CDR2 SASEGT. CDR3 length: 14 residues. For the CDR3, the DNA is TGTGCCAGCAGTCACCGGACGAACACCGGGGAGCTGTTTTTT. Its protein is CASSHRTNTGELFF.

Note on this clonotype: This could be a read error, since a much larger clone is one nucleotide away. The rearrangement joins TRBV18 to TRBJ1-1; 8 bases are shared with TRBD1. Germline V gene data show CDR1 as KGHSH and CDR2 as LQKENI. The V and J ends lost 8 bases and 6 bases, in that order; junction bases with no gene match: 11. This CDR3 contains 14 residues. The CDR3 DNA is TGTGCCAGCGGACGAGACAGGGGCGGTGCTGAAGCTTTCTTT. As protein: CASGRDRGGAEAFF. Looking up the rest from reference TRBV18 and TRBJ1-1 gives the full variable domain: NAGVMQNPRHLVRRRGQEARLRCSPMKGHSHVYWYRQLPEEGLKFMVYLQKENIIDESGMPKERFSAEFPKEGPSILRIQQVVRGDSAAYFCASGRDRGGAEAFFGQGTRLTVV.

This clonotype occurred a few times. CDR3 residues: CASSQEIGLAYEQYF. In DNA form, the CDR3 reads TGTGCCAGCAGCCAAGAAATAGGATTGGCCTACGAGCAGTACTTC. This sequence joins TRBV14 and TRBJ2-7, with D hard to call. Between the trimmed V and J ends, which lost 0 bases and 2 bases, there was a span of 11 bases. The CDR3 runs to 15 residues. Germline V lookup: CDR1 SGHDN, CDR2 FVKESK.

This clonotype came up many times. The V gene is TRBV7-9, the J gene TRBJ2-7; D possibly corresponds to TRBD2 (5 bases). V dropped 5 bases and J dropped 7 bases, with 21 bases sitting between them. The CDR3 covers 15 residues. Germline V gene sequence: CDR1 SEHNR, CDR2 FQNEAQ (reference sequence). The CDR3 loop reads CASSLTTDLEREQYF. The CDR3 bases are TGTGCCAGCAGCCTAACTACGGACCTCGAGCGGGAGCAGTACTTC.

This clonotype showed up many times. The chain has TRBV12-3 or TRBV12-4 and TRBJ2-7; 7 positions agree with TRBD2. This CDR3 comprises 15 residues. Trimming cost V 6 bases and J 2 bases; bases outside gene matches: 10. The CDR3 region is CASSHSGEGAYEQYF. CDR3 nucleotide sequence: TGTGCCAGCAGCCACTCGGGGGAGGGTGCCTACGAGCAGTACTTC.

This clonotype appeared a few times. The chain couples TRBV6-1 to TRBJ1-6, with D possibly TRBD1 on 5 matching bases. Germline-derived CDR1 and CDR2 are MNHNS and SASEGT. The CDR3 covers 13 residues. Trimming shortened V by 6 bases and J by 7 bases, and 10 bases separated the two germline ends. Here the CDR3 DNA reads TGTGCCAGCAGGACGACAGCCAATTCACCCCTCCACTTT. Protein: CASRTTANSPLHF.

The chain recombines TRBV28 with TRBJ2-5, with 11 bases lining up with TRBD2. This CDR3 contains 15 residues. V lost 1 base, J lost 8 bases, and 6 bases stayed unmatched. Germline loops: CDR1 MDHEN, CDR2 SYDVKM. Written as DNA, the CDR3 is TGTGCCAGCAGTTTATATTTAGCGGGAGGGCGAACCCAGTACTTC. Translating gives CASSLYLAGGRTQYF.

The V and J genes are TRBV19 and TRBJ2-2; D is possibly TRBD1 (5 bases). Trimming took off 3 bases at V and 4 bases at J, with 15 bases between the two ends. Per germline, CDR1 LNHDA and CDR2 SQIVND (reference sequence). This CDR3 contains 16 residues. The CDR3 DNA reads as TGTGCCAGTAGTATCAGGCAGGGCTCCCCCACCGGGGAGCTGTTTTTT. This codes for CASSIRQGSPTGELFF.

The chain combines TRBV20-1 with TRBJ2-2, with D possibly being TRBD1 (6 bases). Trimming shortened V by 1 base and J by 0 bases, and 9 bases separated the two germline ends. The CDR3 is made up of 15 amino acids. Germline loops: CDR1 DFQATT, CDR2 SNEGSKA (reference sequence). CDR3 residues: CSARGGRANTGELFF. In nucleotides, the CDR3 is TGCAGTGCTAGAGGGGGGCGGGCGAACACCGGGGAGCTGTTTTTT.

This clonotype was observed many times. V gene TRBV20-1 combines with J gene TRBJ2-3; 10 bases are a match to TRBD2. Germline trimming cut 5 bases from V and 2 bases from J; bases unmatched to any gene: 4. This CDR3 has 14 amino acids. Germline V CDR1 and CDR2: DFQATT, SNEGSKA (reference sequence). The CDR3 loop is CSAPTSGFTDTQYF. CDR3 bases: TGCAGTGCTCCGACTAGCGGGTTCACAGATACGCAGTATTTT.

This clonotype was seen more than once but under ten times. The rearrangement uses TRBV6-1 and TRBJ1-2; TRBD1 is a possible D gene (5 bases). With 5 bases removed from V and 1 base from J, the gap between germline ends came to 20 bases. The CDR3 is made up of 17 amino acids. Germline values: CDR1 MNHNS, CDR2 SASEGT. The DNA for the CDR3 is TGTGCCAGCAGTTTCGGCAGGGACGCCCCTGTTAACTATGGCTACACCTTC. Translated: CASSFGRDAPVNYGYTF.

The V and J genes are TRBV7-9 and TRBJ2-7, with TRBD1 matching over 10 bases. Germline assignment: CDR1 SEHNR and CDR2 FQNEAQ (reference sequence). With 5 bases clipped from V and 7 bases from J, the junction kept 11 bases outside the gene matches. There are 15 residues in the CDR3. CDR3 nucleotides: TGTGCCAGCAGCCGACCGGGACAGGGGCCGGGAGAGCAGTACTTC. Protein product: CASSRPGQGPGEQYF.

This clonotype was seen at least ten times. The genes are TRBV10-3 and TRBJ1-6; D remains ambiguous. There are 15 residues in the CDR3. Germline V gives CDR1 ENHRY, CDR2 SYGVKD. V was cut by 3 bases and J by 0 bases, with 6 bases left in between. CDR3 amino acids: CAISEGGSYNSPLHF. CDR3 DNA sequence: TGTGCCATCAGTGAAGGAGGCTCCTATAATTCACCCCTCCACTTT.

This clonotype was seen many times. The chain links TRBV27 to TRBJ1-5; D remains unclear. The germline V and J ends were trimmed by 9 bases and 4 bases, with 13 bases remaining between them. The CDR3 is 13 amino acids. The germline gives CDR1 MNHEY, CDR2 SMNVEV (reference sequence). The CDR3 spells CARKDGMNQPQHF. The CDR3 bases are TGTGCCAGGAAGGACGGAATGAATCAGCCCCAGCATTTT.

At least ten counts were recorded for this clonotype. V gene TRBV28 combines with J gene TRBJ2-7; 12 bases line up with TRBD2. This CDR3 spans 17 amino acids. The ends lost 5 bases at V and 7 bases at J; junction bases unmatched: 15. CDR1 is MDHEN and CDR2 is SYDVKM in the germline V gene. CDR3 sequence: CASSIPSGRAGRLEQYF. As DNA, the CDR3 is TGTGCCAGCAGTATACCTAGCGGGAGGGCCGGCCGATTGGAGCAGTACTTC.

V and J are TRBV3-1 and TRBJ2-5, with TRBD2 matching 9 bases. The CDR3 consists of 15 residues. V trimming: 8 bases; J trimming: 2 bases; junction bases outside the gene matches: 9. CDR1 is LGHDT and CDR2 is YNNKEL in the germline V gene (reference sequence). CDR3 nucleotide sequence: TGTGCCAGCCGAGCTGCGGGAGGGGGTCAAGAGACCCAGTACTTC. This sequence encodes CASRAAGGGQETQYF.

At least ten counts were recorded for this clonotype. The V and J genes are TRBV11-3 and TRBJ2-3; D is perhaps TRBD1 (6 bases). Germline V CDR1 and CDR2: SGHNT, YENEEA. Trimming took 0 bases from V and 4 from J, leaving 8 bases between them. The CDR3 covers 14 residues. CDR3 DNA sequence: TGTGCCAGCAGCTTAGAGACAGGTTCAGATACGCAGTATTTT. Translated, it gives CASSLETGSDTQYF.

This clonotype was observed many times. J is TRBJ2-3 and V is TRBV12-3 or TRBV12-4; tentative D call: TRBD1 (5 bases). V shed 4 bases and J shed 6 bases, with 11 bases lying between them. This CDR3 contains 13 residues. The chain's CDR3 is CASSYRTADTQYF. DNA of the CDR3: TGTGCCAGCAGTTACAGGACGGCGGATACGCAGTATTTT.

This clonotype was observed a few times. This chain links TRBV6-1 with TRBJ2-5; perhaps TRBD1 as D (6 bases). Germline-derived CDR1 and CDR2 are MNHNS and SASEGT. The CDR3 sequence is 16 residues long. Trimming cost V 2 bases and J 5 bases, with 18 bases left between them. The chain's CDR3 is CASSESSWGRRETQYF. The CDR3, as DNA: TGTGCCAGCAGTGAATCTAGCTGGGGGCGTCGGGAGACCCAGTACTTC.

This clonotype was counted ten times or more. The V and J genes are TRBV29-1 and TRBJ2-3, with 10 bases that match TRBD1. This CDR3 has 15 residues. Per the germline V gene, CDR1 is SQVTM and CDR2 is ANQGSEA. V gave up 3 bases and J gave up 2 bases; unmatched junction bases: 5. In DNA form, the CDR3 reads TGCAGCGTTGAGACGACAGGGGGCGTCACAGATACGCAGTATTTT. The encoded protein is CSVETTGGVTDTQYF.

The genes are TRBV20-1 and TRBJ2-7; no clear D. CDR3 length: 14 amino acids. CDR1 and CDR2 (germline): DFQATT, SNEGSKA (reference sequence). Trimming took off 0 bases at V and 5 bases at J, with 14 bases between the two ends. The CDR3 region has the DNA TGCAGTGCTAGAGAAACACTAAATATTAACGAGCAGTACTTC. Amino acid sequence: CSARETLNINEQYF.

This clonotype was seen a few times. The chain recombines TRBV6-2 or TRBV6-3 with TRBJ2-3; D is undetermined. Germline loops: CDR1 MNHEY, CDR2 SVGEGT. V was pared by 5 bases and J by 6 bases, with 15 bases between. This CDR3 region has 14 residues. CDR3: CASSTLGPEDTQYF. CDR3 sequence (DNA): TGTGCCAGCAGTACCCTCGGTCCAGAGGATACGCAGTATTTT.